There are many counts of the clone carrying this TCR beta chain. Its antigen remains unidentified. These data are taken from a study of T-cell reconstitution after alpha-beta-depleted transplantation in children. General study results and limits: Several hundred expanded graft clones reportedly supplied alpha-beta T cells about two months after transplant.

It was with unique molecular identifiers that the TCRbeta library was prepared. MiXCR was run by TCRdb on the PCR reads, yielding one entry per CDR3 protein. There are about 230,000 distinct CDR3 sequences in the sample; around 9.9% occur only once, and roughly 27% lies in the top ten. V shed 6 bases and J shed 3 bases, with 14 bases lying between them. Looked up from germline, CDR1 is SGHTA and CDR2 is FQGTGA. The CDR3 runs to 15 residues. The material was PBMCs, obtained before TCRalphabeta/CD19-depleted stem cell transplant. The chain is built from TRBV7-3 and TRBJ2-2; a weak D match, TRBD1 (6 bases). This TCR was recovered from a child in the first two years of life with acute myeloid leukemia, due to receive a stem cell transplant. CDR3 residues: CASSKGNRDTGELFF. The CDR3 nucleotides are TGTGCCAGCAGTAAGGGGAACAGGGACACCGGGGAGCTGTTTTTT.